Following are 5 T cell receptor beta chains from one sample sequenced in a study of graft-versus-host responses after intestinal transplantation listed by TCRdb under 2021. These receptors lack a known antigen. Read against the paper, the sample's time point label means: cells obtained before transplantation from donor or recipient. The library was made by the immunoSEQ multiplex PCR assay. TCRdb stores this immuneACCESS table with in-frame sequences only. Part of the clones is absent; in the studies checked, under half of the shortfall reflects unresolved V genes, and no reason is known for the rest. In all, the sample holds roughly 99,000 clones, and roughly 90% of those were seen once. Clones ranked in the top ten supply 0.6% to 0.8% of the sample. The sample was unstimulated CD4+ T cells sorted from spleen or lymph node cells, taken before transplant. Source of these receptors: a human donor who was the organ donor for an intestinal transplant.

The chain joins TRBV4-2 to TRBJ1-2, with D possibly TRBD1 on 6 matching bases. Germline V gene data show CDR1 as LGHNA and CDR2 as YNFKEQ. V lost 0 bases, J lost 4 bases, and 15 bases lay in between. The CDR3 totals 16 residues. CDR3 sequence (DNA): TGTGCCAGCAGCCAAGAAAGACGACAGGTCGTCTATGGCTACACCTTC. Protein product: CASSQERRQVVYGYTF.

The V and J genes are TRBV9 and TRBJ2-3; D is unclear. The germline V gene encodes CDR1 SGDLS and CDR2 YYNGEE. V lost 4 bases and J 6 bases, leaving 18 bases between the germline ends. This CDR3 is built from 15 residues. CDR3 DNA: TGTGCCAGCAGCTCGAGGACCCTCCCCGGGGATACGCAGTATTTT. Protein sequence: CASSSRTLPGDTQYF.

V is TRBV25-1 and J is TRBJ2-5, with 9 bases lining up with TRBD2. Germline CDR1 reads MGHDK; CDR2 reads SYGVNS. Germline trimming cut 1 base from V and 1 base from J; bases unmatched to any gene: 4. The length of the CDR3 is 16 residues. CDR3 sequence reads: CASSEFRAGGQETQYF. CDR3 nucleotide sequence: TGTGCCAGCAGTGAATTTCGAGCGGGGGGCCAAGAGACCCAGTACTTC. The full variable domain, with the rest looked up from reference TRBV25-1 and TRBJ2-5, is EADIYQTPRYLVIGTGKKITLECSQTMGHDKMYWYQQDPGMELHLIHYSYGVNSTEKGDLSSESTVSRIRTEHFPLTLESARPSHTSQYLCASSEFRAGGQETQYFGPGTRLLVL.

V is TRBV13 and J is TRBJ2-1; 7 positions match TRBD2. This CDR3 has 15 amino acids. Germline lookup yields CDR1 PRHDT and CDR2 FYEKMQ (reference sequence). The trim removed 4 bases at V and 3 bases at J, leaving 6 bases unmatched. CDR3 nucleotides: TGTGCCAGCAGCTCACGGGGGGTTGGCTACAATGAGCAGTTCTTC. It yields the protein CASSSRGVGYNEQFF. Drawing the rest from reference TRBV13 and TRBJ2-1, the complete variable domain is AAGVIQSPRHLIKEKRETATLKCYPIPRHDTVYWYQQGPGQDPQFLISFYEKMQSDKGSIPDRFSAQQFSDYHSELNMSSLELGDSALYFCASSSRGVGYNEQFFGPGTRLTVL.

The genes are TRBV2 and TRBJ2-3; the D is unclear. V was cut by 1 base and J by 2 bases, with 7 bases left in between. CDR1 is SNHLY and CDR2 is FYNNEI in the germline V gene. The CDR3 is 14 amino acids. The CDR3, as DNA: TGTGCCAGCAGTGAAGTTTACCTCACAGATACGCAGTATTTT. Translated, it gives CASSEVYLTDTQYF.